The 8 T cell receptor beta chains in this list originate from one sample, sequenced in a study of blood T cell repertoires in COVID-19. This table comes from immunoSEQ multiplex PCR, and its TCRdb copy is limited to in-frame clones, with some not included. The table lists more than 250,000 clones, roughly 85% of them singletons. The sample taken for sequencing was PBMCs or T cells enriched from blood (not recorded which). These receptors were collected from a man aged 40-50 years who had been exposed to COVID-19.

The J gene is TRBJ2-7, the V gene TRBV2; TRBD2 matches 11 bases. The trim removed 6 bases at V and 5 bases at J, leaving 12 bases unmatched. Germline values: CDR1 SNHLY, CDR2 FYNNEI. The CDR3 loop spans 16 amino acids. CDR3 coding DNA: TGTGCCAGCAGGGCAACTAGCGGGAGAGAAAGGGACGAGCAGTACTTC. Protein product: CASRATSGRERDEQYF.

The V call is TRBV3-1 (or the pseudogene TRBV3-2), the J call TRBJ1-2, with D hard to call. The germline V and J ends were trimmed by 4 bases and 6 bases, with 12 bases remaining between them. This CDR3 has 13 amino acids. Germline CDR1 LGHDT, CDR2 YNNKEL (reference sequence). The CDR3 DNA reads TGTGCCAGCAGCCCTACCCCGCCCAATGGCTACACCTTC. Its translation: CASSPTPPNGYTF.

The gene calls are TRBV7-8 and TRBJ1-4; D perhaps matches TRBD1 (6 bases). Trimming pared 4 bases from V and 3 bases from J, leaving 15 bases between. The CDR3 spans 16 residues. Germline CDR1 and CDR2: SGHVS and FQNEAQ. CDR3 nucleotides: TGTGCCAGCAGCTCGGCTAAGGACAGTCCTAATGAAAAACTGTTTTTT. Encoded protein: CASSSAKDSPNEKLFF. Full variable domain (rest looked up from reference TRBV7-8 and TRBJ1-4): GAGVSQSPRYKVAKRGQDVALRCDPISGHVSLFWYQQALGQGPEFLTYFQNEAQLDKSGLPSDRFFAERPEGSVSTLKIQRTQQEDSAVYLCASSSAKDSPNEKLFFGSGTQLSVL.

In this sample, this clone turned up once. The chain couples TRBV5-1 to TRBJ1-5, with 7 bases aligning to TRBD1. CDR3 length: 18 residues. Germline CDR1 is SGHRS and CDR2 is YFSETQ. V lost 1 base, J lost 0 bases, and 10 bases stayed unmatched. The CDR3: CASSLRPGTVNSNQPQHF. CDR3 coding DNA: TGCGCCAGCAGCTTGCGTCCCGGGACAGTTAATAGCAATCAGCCCCAGCATTTT.

Here the CDR3 reads CATSGGTGTYGYTF. CDR3 sequence (DNA): TGTGCCACCAGTGGGGGGACAGGGACCTATGGCTACACCTTC. The chain employs TRBV24-1 and TRBJ1-2; 9 bases line up with TRBD1. V trimming: 5 bases; J trimming: 4 bases; junction bases outside the gene matches: 4. Per the germline V gene, CDR1 is KGHDR and CDR2 is SFDVKD. This CDR3 contains 14 residues.

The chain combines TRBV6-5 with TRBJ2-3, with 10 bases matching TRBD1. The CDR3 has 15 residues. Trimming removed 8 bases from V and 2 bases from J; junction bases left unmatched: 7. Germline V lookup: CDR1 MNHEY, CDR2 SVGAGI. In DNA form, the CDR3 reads TGTGCCAGCCATCGGGACAGGGGTATCACAGATACGCAGTATTTT. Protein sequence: CASHRDRGITDTQYF.

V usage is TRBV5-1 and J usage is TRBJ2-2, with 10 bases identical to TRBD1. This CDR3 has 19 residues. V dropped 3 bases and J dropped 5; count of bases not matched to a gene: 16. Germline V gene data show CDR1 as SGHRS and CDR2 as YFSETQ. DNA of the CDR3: TGCGCCAGCAGCTATCCTCCGGGACAGGGGTCCTTTCGTACCGGGGAGCTGTTTTTT. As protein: CASSYPPGQGSFRTGELFF.

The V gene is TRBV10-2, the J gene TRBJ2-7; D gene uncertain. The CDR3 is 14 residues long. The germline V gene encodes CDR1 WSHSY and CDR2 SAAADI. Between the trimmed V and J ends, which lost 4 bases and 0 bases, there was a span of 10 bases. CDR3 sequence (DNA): TGCGCCAGCAGTGTAATTTTCCCCTCCTACGAGCAGTACTTC. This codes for CASSVIFPSYEQYF.